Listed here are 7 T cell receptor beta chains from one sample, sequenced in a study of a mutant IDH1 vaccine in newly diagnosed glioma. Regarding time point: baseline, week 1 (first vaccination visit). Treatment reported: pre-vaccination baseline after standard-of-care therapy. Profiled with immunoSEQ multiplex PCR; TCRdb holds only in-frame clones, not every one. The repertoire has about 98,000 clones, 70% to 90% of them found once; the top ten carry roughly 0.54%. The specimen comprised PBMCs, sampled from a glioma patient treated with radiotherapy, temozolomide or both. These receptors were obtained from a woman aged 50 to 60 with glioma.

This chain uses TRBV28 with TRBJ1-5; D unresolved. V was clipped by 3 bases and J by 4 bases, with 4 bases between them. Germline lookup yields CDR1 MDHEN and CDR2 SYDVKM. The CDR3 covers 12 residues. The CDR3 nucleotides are TGTGCCAGCAGTTTGATGAATCAGCCCCAGCATTTT. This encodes CASSLMNQPQHF.

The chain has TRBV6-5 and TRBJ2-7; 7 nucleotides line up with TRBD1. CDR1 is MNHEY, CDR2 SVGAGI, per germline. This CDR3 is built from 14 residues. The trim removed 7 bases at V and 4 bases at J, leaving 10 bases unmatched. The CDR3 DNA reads TGTGCCAGCACGACCCCGGGACAGTCGTACGAGCAGTACTTC. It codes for CASTTPGQSYEQYF.

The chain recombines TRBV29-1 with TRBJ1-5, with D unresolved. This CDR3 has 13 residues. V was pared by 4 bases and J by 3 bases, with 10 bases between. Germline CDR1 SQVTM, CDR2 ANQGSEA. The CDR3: CSVGVQFNQPQHF. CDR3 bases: TGCAGCGTTGGCGTGCAGTTCAATCAGCCCCAGCATTTT.

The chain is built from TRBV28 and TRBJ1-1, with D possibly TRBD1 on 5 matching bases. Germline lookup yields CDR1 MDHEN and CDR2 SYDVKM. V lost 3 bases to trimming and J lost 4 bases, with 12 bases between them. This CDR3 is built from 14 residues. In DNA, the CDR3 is TGTGCCAGCAGTTTGACCAGGGTGGGCACTGAAGCTTTCTTT. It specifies CASSLTRVGTEAFF.

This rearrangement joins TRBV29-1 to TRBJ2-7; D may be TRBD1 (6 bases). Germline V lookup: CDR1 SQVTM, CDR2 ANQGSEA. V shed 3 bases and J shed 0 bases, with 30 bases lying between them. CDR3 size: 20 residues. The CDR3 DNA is TGCAGCGTTGACCCATCCAGGCAGGGGCCTTCGGACCAAAGCTCCTACGAGCAGTACTTC. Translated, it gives CSVDPSRQGPSDQSSYEQYF.

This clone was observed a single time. CDR3 amino acids: CASSVLGSGANVLTF. CDR3 in DNA: TGTGCCAGCAGCGTACTCGGCTCTGGGGCCAACGTCCTGACTTTC. The chain joins TRBV9 to TRBJ2-6; D not resolved. V shed 1 base and J shed 0 bases, with 5 bases lying between them. The CDR3 loop spans 15 amino acids. Germline lookup yields CDR1 SGDLS and CDR2 YYNGEE.

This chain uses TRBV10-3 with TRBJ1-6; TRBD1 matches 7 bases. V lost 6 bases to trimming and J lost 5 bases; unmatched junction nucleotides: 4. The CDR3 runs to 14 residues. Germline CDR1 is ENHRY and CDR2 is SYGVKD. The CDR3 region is CAIRSGTDNSPLHF. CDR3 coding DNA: TGTGCCATCAGGTCCGGGACAGATAATTCACCCCTCCACTTT.